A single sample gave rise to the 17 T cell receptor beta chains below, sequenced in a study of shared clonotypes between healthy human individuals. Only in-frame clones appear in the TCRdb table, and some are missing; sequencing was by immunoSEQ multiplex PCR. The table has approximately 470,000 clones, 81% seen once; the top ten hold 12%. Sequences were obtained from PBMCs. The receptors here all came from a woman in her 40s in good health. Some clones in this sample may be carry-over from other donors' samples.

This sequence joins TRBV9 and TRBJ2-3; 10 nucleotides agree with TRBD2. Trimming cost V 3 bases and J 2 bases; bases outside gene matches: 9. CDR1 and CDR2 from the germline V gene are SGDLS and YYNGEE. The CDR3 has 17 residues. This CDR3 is CASSEGKLAGYTDTQYF. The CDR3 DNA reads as TGTGCCAGCAGCGAGGGGAAACTAGCGGGGTACACAGATACGCAGTATTTT.

CDR3 amino acids: CASSPTGLSYEQYF. CDR3 coding DNA: TGTGCCAGCAGCCCCACGGGCCTCTCCTACGAGCAGTACTTC. The J gene is TRBJ2-7, the V gene TRBV7-3, with D unclear. The CDR3 has 14 amino acids. V was shortened by 5 bases and J by 0 bases, with 11 bases between the two germline ends. Germline CDR1 SGHTA, CDR2 FQGTGA.

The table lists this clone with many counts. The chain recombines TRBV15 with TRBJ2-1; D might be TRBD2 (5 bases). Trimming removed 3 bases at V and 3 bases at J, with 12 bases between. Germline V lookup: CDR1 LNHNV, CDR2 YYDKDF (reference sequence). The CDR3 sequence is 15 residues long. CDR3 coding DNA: TGTGCCACCAGCAGTGGAAGCGGATACTACAATGAGCAGTTCTTC. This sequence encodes CATSSGSGYYNEQFF.

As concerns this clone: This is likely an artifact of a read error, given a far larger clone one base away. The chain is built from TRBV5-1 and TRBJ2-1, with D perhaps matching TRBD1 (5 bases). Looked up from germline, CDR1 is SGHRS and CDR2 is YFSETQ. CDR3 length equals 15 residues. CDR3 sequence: CASSLGQRTYNEQLF. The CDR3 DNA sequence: TGCGCCAGCAGCTTGGGACAGAGGACCTACAATGAGCAGCTCTTC. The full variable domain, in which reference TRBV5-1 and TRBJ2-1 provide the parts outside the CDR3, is KAGVTQTPRYLIKTRGQQVTLSCSPISGHRSVSWYQQTPGQGLQFLFEYFSETQRNKGNFPGRFSGRQFSNSRSEMNVSTLELGDSALYLCASSLGQRTYNEQLFGPGTRLTVL.

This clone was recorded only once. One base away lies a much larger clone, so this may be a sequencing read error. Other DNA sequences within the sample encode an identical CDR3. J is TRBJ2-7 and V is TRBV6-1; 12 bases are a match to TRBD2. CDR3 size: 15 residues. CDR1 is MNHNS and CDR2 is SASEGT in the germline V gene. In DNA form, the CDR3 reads TGTGCCAGCAGTGAAGGACTAGCGGGGGCCTACGAGCAGTACTTT. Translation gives CASSEGLAGAYEQYF.

The CDR3 sequence: CASSLARSNTEAFF. DNA of the CDR3: TGCGCCAGCAGCTTGGCCCGATCGAACACTGAAGCTTTCTTT. The chain joins TRBV5-1 to TRBJ1-1; D not resolved. The CDR3 runs 14 residues. V was cut by 0 bases and J by 1 base, with 7 bases left in between. CDR1 and CDR2 (germline): SGHRS, YFSETQ. Full variable domain (outside the CDR3, taken from reference TRBV5-1 and TRBJ1-1): KAGVTQTPRYLIKTRGQQVTLSCSPISGHRSVSWYQQTPGQGLQFLFEYFSETQRNKGNFPGRFSGRQFSNSRSEMNVSTLELGDSALYLCASSLARSNTEAFFGQGTRLTVV.

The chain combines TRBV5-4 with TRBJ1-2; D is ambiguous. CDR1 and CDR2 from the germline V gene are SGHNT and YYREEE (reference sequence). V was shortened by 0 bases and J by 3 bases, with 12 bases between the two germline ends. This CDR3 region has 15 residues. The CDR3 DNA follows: TGTGCCAGCAGCTTGGAGGCGGGGAGCGACTATGGCTACACCTTC. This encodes CASSLEAGSDYGYTF.

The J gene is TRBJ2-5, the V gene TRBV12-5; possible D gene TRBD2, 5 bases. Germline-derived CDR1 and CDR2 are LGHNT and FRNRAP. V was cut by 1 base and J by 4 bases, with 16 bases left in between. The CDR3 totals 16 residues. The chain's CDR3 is CASGLAIGEPVETQYF. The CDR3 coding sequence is TGTGCTAGTGGTTTGGCCATCGGGGAGCCCGTAGAGACCCAGTACTTC.

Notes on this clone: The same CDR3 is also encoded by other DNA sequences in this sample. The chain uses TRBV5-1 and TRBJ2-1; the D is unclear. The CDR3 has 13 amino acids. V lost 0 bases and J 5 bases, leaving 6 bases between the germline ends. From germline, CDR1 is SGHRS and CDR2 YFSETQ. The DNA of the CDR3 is TGCGCCAGCAGCTTGGGGCGGAACAATGAGCAGTTCTTC. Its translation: CASSLGRNNEQFF.

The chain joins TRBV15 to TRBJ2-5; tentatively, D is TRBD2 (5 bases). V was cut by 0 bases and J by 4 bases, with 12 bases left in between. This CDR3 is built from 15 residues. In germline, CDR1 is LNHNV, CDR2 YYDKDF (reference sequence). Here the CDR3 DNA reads TGTGCCACCAGCAGAGACCCGGACTCACTAGAGACCCAGTACTTC. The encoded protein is CATSRDPDSLETQYF.

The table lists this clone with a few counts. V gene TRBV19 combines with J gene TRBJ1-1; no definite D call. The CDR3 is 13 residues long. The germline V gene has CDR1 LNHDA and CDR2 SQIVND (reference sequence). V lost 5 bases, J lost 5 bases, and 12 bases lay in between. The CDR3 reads CASSLGMRTEAFF. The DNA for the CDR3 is TGTGCCAGTAGTTTGGGGATGAGAACTGAAGCTTTCTTT.

This CDR3 is CASSLGQGLAGANVLTF. The CDR3 DNA reads as TGCGCCAGCAGCTTGGGACAGGGTTTGGCTGGGGCCAACGTCCTGACTTTC. The rearrangement uses TRBV5-1 and TRBJ2-6; 7 bases agree with TRBD1. Per germline, CDR1 SGHRS and CDR2 YFSETQ. Trimming took 0 bases from V and 2 from J; bases not matched to a gene: 5. CDR3 length equals 17 residues.

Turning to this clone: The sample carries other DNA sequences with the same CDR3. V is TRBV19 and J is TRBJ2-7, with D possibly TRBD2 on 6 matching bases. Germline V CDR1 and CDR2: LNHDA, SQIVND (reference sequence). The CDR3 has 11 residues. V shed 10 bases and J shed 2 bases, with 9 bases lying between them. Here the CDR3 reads CATRGAYEQYF. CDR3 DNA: TGTGCCACCCGCGGGGCCTACGAGCAGTACTTC. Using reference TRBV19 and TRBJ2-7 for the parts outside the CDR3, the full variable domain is DGGITQSPKYLFRKEGQNVTLSCEQNLNHDAMYWYRQDPGQGLRLIYYSQIVNDFQKGDIAEGYSVSREKKESFPLTVTSAQKNPTAFYLCATRGAYEQYFGPGTRLTVT.

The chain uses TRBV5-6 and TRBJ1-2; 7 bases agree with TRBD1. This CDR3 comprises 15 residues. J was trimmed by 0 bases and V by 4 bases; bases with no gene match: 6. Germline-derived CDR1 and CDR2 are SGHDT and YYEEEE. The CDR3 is CASSRWDRSNYGYTF. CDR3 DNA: TGTGCCAGCAGCCGCTGGGACAGATCTAACTATGGCTACACCTTC.

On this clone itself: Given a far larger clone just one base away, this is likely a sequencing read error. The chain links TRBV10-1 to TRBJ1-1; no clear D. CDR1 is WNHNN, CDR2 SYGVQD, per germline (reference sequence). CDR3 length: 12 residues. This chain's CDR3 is CASGNGNTESFF. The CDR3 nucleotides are TGCGCCAGCGGGAACGGGAACACTGAATCTTTCTTT.

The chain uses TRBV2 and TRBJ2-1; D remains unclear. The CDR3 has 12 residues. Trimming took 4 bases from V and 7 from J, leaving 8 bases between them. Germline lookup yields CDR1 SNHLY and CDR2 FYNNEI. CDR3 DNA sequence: TGTGCCAGCAGTGGATCCGGGAATGAGCAGTTCTTC. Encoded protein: CASSGSGNEQFF.

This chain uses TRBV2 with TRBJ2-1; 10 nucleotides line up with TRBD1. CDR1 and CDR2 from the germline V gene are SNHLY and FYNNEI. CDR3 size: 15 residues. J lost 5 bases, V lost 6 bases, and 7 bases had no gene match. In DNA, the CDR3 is TGTGCCAGCAGGAACCGGGACAGGGGACACAATGAGCAGTTCTTC. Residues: CASRNRDRGHNEQFF.